This entry lists 4 T cell receptor beta chains sequenced from one sample in a study of T cells after yellow fever vaccination. TCRdb analysed the 5' RACE reads with MiXCR anew, one entry per CDR3 protein. This table holds some 390,000 distinct CDR3 sequences, 15% to 20% found once. Sequenced material: PBMCs, taken before the yellow fever booster vaccination. The origin of the receptors is a man aged 18 to 29 who received the YFV17D yellow fever vaccine.

The chain has TRBV7-9 and TRBJ1-4, with a possible D match to TRBD1 (6 bases). CDR1 and CDR2 from the germline V gene are SEHNR and FQNEAQ (reference sequence). The V and J ends lost 5 bases and 0 bases respectively, with 13 bases between them. CDR3 length: 16 amino acids. The CDR3 loop is CASSRRTVATNEKLFF. The CDR3 bases are TGTGCCAGCAGCAGACGGACAGTAGCAACTAATGAAAAACTGTTTTTT.

This clonotype was recorded a few times. J is TRBJ2-7 and V is TRBV10-3; 9 bases are shared with TRBD1. Germline CDR1 ENHRY, CDR2 SYGVKD. CDR3 length: 13 residues. Germline trimming cut 4 bases from V and 3 bases from J; bases unmatched to any gene: 1. The CDR3 DNA sequence: TGTGCCATCAGTGGGACAGGGGACTACGAGCAGTACGTC. Its translation: CAISGTGDYEQYV.

This clonotype was observed at least ten times. V is TRBV10-3 and J is TRBJ2-1, with 8 bases that match TRBD2. There are 16 residues in the CDR3. Trimming took 0 bases from V and 4 from J; bases not matched to a gene: 5. Germline CDR1 and CDR2: ENHRY and SYGVKD. The CDR3 DNA follows: TGTGCCATCAGTGAGTCCGGGGGGGGTACATACAATGAGCAGTTCTTC. This gives the protein CAISESGGGTYNEQFF.

This chain joins TRBV20-1 and TRBJ2-3; D is ambiguous. This CDR3 is 12 amino acids long. The V and J ends lost 8 bases and 4 bases respectively, with 13 bases between them. From germline, CDR1 is DFQATT and CDR2 SNEGSKA (reference sequence). The DNA for the CDR3 is TGCAGTCCTCGAGGCCTTTCAGATACGCAGTATTTT. Residues: CSPRGLSDTQYF.